This TCR beta chain appears in the sequencing data of a study of blood T cell repertoires in COVID-19. Across the whole study: Samples representing acute and convalescent COVID-19 were sourced from the United States, Italy and Spain. T cells, B-cell-depleted T cells, or PBMCs supplied cDNA or gDNA.

This CDR3 contains 12 residues. Trimming removed 0 bases at V and 7 bases at J, with 5 bases between. Germline CDR1 is MGHRA and CDR2 is YSYEKL. In the study's own analysis: The authors estimated nucleated cell counts from reference gene primer amplification. Assay used: immunoSEQ multiplex PCR; TCRdb lists only in-frame clones, some missing. That table supplies the V and J calls and clone size; D and trimming were determined from the DNA. The sample shows 150,000 to 200,000 clones, 86% of them seen only once. The sequence derives from a woman in her sixties or seventies with acute or convalescent COVID-19. The chain links TRBV4-1 to TRBJ2-3; D unclear. The sequenced material came from peripheral blood. The DNA for the CDR3 is TGCGCCAGCAGCCAAGATCTGTATACGCAGTATTTT. Translated: CASSQDLYTQYF.